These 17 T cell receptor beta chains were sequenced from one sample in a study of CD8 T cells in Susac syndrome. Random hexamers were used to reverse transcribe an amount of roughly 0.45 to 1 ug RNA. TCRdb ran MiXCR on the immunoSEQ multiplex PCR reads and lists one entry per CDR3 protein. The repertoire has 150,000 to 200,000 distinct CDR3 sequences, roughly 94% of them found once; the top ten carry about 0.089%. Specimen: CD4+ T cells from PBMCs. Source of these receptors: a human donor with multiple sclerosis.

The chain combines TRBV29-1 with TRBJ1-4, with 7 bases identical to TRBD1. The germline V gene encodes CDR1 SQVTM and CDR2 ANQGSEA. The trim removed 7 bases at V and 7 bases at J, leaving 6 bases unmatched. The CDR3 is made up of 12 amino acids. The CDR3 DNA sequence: TGCAGCGGCTACAGGGGTGGTGAAAAACTGTTTTTT. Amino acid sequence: CSGYRGGEKLFF. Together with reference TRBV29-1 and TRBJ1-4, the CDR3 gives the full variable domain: SAVISQKPSRDICQRGTSLTIQCQVDSQVTMMFWYRQQPGQSLTLIATANQGSEATYESGFVIDKFPISRPNLTFSTLTVSNMSPEDSSIYLCSGYRGGEKLFFGSGTQLSVL.

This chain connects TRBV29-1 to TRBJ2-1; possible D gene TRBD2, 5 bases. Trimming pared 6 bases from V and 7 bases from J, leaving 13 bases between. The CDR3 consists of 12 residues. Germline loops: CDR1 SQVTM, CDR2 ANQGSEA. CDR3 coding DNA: TGCAGCGTCGGGGAGAGGTGGAATGAGCAGTTCTTC. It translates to CSVGERWNEQFF.

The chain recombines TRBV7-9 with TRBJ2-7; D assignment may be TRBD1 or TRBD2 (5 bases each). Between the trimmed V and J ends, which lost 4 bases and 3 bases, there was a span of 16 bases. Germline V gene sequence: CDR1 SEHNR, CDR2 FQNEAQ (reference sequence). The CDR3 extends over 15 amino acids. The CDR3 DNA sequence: TGTGCCAGCAGCTGGGACCCTACTCGGCTCTACGAGCAGTACTTC. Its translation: CASSWDPTRLYEQYF.

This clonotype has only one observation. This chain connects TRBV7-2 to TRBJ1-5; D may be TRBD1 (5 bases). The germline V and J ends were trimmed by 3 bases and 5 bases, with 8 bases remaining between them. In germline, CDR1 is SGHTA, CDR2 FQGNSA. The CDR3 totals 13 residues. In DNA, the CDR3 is TGTGCCAGCAGCTTGGAGGGGTATCAGCCCCAGCATTTT. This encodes CASSLEGYQPQHF. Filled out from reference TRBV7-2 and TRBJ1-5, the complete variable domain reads GAGVSQSPSNKVTEKGKDVELRCDPISGHTALYWYRQSLGQGLEFLIYFQGNSAPDKSGLPSDRFSAERTGGSVSTLTIQRTQQEDSAVYLCASSLEGYQPQHFGDGTRLSIL.

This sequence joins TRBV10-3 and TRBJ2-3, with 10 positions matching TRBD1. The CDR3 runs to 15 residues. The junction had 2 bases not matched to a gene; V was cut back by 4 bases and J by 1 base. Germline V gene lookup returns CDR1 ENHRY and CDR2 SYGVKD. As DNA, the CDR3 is TGTGCCATCAGTGCCGGGACAGGGGGCACAGATACGCAGTATTTT. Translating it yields CAISAGTGGTDTQYF.

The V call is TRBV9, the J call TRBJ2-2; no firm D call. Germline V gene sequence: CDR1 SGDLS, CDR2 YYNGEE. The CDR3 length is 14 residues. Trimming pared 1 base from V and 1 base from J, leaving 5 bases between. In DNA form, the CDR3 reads TGTGCCAGCAGCGTATGGGTGAACACCGGGGAGCTGTTTTTT. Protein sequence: CASSVWVNTGELFF. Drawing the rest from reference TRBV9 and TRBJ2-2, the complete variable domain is DSGVTQTPKHLITATGQRVTLRCSPRSGDLSVYWYQQSLDQGLQFLIQYYNGEERAKGNILERFSAQQFPDLHSELNLSSLELGDSALYFCASSVWVNTGELFFGEGSRLTVL.

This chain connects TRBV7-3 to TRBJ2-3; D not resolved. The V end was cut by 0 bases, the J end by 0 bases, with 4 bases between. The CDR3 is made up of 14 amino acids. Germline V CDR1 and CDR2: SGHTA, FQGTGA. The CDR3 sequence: CASSLTMSTDTQYF. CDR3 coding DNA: TGTGCCAGCAGCTTAACGATGAGCACAGATACGCAGTATTTT.

Here the CDR3 DNA reads TGTGCCAGTAGTCCCCTGACAAGGGGGAGAACTGAAGCTTTCTTT. It yields the protein CASSPLTRGRTEAFF. The rearrangement links TRBV19 to TRBJ1-1; possible D gene TRBD1, 6 bases. This CDR3 comprises 15 residues. Trimming shortened V by 5 bases and J by 5 bases, and 18 bases separated the two germline ends. In germline, CDR1 is LNHDA, CDR2 SQIVND (reference sequence).

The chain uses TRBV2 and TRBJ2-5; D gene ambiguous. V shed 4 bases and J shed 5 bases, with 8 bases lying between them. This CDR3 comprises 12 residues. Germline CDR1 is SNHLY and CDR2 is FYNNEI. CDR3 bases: TGTGCCAGCAGTGCGCAGTCCGAGACCCAGTACTTC. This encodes CASSAQSETQYF. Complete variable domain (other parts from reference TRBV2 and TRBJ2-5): EPEVTQTPSHQVTQMGQEVILRCVPISNHLYFYWYRQILGQKVEFLVSFYNNEISEKSEIFDDQFSVERPDGSNFTLKIRSTKLEDSAMYFCASSAQSETQYFGPGTRLLVL.

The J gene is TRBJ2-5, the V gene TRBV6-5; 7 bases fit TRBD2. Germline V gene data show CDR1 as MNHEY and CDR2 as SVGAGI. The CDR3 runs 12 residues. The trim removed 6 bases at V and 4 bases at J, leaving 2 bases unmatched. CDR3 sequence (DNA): TGTGCCAGCAGGGGCGGGGGAGAGACCCAGTACTTC. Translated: CASRGGGETQYF.

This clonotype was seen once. The CDR3 sequence: CASSSLAGGPETQYF. CDR3 sequence (DNA): TGTGCCAGCAGTTCCTTAGCGGGAGGGCCTGAGACCCAGTACTTC. The chain joins TRBV6-5 to TRBJ2-5, with TRBD2 matching 11 bases. Trimming took 4 bases from V and 5 from J; bases not matched to a gene: 6. Germline V gives CDR1 MNHEY, CDR2 SVGAGI. This CDR3 region has 15 residues.

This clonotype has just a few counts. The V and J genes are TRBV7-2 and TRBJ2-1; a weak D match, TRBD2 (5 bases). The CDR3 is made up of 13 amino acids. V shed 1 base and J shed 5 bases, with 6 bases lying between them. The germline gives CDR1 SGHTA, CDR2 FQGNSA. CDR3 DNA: TGTGCCAGCAGCTTAGGGACTGACAATGAGCAGTTCTTC. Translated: CASSLGTDNEQFF.

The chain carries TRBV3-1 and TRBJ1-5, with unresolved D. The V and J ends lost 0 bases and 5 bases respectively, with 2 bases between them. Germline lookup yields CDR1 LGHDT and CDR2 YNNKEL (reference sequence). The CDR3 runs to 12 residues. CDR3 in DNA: TGTGCCAGCAGCCAAGACGATCAGCCCCAGCATTTT. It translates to CASSQDDQPQHF.

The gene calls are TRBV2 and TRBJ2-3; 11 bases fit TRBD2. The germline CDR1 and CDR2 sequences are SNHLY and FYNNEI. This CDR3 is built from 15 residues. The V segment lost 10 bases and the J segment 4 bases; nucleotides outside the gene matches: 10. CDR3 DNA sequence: TGTGCCATCGCCGGGGGACTAGCGGCCCCAGATACGCAGTATTTT. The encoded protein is CAIAGGLAAPDTQYF.

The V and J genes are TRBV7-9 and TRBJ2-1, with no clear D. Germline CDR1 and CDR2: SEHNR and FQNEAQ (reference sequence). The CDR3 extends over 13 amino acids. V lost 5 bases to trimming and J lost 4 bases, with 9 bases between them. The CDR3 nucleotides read TGTGCCAGCAGCCATCCCCGATACAATGAGCAGTTCTTC. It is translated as CASSHPRYNEQFF.

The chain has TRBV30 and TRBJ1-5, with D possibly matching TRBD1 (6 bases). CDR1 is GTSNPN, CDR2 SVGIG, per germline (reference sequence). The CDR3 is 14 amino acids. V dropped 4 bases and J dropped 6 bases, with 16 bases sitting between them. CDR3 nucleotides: TGTGCCTGGACTGAGAGGGGGGCAGGTCAGCCCCAGCATTTT. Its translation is CAWTERGAGQPQHF.

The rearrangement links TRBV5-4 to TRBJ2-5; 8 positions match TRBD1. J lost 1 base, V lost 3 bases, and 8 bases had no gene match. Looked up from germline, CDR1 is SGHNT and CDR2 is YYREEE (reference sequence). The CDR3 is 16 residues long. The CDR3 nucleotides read TGTGCCAGCAGCTCCGGACAGGGTAATCGCCAAGAGACCCAGTACTTC. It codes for CASSSGQGNRQETQYF.